The clone carrying this T cell receptor (beta chain) appeared many times. Germline V gene lookup returns CDR1 WSHSY and CDR2 SAAADI. This CDR3 spans 15 amino acids. V was clipped by 0 bases and J by 5 bases; unmatched bases: 4. A single record per CDR3 protein comes from TCRdb applying MiXCR to the 5' RACE reads. Of approximately 30,000 distinct CDR3 sequences in the sample, around 4.4% are singletons; the top ten hold around an eighth. This sample was taken from a study of early T cells in non-severe SARS-CoV-2 infection. Across the study: Chains were not paired, and sequencing was done on bulk RNA from unsorted whole blood.

The sequenced sample was whole blood. This sequence originates from an adult who was a healthcare worker with PCR-confirmed SARS-CoV-2 infection or an uninfected control (not recorded which). The chain employs TRBV10-2 and TRBJ2-1, with 7 nucleotides matching TRBD1. The CDR3 reads CASSESRGRNNEQFF. CDR3 sequence (DNA): TGCGCCAGCAGTGAGTCGAGGGGGCGCAACAATGAGCAGTTCTTC.